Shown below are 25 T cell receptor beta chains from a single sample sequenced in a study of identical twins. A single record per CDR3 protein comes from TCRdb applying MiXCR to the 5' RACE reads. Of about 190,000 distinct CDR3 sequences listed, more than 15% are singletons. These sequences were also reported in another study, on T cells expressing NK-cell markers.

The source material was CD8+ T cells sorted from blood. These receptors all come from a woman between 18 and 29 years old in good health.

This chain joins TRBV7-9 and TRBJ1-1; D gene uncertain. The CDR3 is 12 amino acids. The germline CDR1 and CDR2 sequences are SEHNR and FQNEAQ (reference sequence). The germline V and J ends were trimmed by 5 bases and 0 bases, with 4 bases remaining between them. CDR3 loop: CASSTMNTEAFF. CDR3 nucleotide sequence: TGTGCCAGCAGCACCATGAACACTGAAGCTTTCTTT. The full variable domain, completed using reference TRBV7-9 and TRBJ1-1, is DTGVSQNPRHKITKRGQNVTFRCDPISEHNRLYWYRQTLGQGPEFLTYFQNEAQLEKSRLLSDRFSAERPKGSFSTLEIQRTEQGDSAMYLCASSTMNTEAFFGQGTRLTVV.

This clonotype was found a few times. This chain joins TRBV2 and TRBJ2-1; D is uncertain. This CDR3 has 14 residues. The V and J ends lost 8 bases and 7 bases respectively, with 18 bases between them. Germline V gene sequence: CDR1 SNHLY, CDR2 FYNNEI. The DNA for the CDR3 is TGTGCCAGCCAAGCTGAAGGATCTAGGAATGAGCAGTTCTTC. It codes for CASQAEGSRNEQFF.

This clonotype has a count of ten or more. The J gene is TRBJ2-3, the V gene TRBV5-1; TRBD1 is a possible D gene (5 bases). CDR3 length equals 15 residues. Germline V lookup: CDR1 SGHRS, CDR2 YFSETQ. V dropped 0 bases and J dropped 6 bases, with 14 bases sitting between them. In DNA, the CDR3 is TGCGCCAGCAGCTTGGGCCCAGGGCTCGATGATACGCAGTATTTT. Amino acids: CASSLGPGLDDTQYF.

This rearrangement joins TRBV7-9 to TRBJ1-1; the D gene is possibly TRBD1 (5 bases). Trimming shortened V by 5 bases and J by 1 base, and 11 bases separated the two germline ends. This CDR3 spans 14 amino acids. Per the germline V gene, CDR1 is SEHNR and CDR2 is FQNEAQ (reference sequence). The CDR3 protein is CASSPTVRNTEAFF. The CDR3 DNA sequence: TGTGCCAGCAGCCCGACAGTGAGGAACACTGAAGCTTTCTTT.

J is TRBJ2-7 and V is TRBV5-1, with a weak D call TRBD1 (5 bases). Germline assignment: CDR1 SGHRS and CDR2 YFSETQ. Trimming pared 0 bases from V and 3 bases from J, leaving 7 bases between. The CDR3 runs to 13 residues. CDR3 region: CASSLEDSYEQYF. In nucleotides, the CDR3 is TGCGCCAGCAGCTTGGAAGACAGCTACGAGCAGTACTTC.

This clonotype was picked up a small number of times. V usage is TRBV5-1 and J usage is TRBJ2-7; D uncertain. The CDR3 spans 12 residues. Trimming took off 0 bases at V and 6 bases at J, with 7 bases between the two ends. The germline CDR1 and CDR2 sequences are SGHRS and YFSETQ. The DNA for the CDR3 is TGCGCCAGCAGCTTGGCCGGGCGCGAGCAGTACTTC. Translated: CASSLAGREQYF.

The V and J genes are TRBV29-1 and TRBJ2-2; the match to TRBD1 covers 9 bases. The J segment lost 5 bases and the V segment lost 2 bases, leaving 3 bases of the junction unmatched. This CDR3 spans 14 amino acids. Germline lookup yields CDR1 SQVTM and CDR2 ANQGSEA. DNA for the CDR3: TGCAGCGTTGAACCGGGACAGGGAACCGGGGAGCTGTTTTTT. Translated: CSVEPGQGTGELFF.

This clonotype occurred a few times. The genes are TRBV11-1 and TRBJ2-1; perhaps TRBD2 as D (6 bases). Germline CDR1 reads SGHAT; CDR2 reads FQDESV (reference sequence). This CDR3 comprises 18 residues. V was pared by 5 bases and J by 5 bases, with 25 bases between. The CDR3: CASSITPSRTGTHNEQFF. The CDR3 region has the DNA TGTGCCAGCAGCATAACCCCAAGCCGGACCGGGACTCACAATGAGCAGTTCTTC.

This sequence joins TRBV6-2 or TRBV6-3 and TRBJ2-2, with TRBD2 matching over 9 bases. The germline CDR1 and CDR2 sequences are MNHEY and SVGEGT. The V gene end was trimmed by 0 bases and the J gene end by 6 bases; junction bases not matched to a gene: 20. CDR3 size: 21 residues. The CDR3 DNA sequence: TGTGCCAGCAGTTACTCGACCGTCGTGGAGCTAGCGGGAAAGGGGGCCGGGGAGCTGTTTTTT. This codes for CASSYSTVVELAGKGAGELFF.

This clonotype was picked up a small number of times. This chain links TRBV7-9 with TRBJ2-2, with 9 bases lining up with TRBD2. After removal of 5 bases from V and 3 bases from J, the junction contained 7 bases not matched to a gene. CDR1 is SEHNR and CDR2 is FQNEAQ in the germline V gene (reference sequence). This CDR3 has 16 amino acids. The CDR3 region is CASSPPTSGYTGELFF. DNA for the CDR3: TGTGCCAGCAGCCCTCCGACTAGCGGTTACACCGGGGAGCTGTTTTTT.

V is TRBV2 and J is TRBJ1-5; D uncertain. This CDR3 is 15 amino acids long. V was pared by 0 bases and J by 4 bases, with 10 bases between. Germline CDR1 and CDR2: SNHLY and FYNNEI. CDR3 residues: CASSEARSLNQPQHF. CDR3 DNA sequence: TGTGCCAGCAGTGAAGCGCGGAGCCTAAATCAGCCCCAGCATTTT. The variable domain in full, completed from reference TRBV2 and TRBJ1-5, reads EPEVTQTPSHQVTQMGQEVILRCVPISNHLYFYWYRQILGQKVEFLVSFYNNEISEKSEIFDDQFSVERPDGSNFTLKIRSTKLEDSAMYFCASSEARSLNQPQHFGDGTRLSIL.

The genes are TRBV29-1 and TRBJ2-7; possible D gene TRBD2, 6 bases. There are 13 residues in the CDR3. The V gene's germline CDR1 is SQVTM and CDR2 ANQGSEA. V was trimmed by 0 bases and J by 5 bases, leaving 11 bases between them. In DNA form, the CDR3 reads TGCAGCGTTGAAGACGGGGGTTTCAACGAGCAGTACTTC. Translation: CSVEDGGFNEQYF.

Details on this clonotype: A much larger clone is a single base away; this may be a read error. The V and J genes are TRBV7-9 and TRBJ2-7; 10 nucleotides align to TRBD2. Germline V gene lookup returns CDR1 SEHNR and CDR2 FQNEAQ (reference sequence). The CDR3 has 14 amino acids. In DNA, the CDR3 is TGTGCCAACAGCTCCCGACTAGCGGGTACCGAGCAGTACTTC. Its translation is CANSSRLAGTEQYF. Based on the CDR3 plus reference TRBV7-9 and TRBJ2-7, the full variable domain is DTGVSQNPRHKITKRGQNVTFRCDPISEHNRLYWYRQTLGQGPEFLTYFQNEAQLEKSRLLSDRFSAERPKGSFSTLEIQRTEQGDSAMYLCANSSRLAGTEQYFGPGTRLTVT.

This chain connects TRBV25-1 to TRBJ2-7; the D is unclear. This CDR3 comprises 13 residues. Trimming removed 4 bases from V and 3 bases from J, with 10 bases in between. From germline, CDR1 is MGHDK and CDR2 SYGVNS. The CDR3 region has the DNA TGTGCCAGCAGTGGCCTACGCTTCTACGAGCAGTACTTC. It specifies CASSGLRFYEQYF.

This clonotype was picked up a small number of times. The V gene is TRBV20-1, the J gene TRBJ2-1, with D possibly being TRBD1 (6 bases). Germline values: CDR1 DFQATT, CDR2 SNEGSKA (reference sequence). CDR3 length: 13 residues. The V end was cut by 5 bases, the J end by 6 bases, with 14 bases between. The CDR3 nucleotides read TGCAGTGCTCGGGACACCTATGTCAATGAGCAGTTCTTC. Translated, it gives CSARDTYVNEQFF.

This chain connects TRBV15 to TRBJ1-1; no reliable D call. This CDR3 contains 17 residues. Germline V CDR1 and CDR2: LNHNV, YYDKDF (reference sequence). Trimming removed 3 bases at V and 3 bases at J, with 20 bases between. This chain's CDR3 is CATSSVSMHPADTEAFF. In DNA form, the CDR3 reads TGTGCCACCAGCAGCGTGTCTATGCATCCGGCGGACACTGAAGCTTTCTTT.

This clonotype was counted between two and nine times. In DNA, the CDR3 is TGTGCCATCAGTGAGTTGGGGGGCAGCACTTTGTTCTTC. It translates to CAISELGGSTLFF. This chain uses TRBV10-3 with TRBJ2-1; perhaps D is TRBD1 or TRBD2 (6 bases each). The CDR3 is 13 amino acids. V was trimmed by 1 base and J by 15 bases, leaving 16 bases between them. Per the germline V gene, CDR1 is ENHRY and CDR2 is SYGVKD.

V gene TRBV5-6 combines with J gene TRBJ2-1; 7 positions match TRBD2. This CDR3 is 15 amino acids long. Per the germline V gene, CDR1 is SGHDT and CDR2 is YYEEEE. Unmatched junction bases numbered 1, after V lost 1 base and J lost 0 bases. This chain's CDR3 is CASSLTSDSYNEQFF. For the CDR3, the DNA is TGTGCCAGCAGCTTGACTAGCGACTCCTACAATGAGCAGTTCTTC.

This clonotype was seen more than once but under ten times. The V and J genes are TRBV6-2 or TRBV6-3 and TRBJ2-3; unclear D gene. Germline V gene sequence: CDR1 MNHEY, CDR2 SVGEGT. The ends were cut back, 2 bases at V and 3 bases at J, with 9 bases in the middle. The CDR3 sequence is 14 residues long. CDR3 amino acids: CASSYGVATDTQYF. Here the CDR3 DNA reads TGTGCCAGCAGTTACGGAGTAGCAACAGATACGCAGTATTTT.

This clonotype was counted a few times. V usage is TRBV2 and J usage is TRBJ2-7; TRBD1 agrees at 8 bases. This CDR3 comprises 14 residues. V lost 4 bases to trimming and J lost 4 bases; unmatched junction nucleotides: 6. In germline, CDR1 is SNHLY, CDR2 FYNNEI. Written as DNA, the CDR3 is TGTGCCAGCAGTGGAACGACAGGGGATTACGAGCAGTACTTC. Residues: CASSGTTGDYEQYF.

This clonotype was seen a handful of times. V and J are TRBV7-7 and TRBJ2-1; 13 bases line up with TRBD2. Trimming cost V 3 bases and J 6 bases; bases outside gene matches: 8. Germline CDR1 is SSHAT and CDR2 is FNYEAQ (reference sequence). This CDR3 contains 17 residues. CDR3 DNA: TGTGCCAGCAGCTTCGCCCCTGGACTAGCGGGAGTCAATGAGCAGTTCTTC. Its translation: CASSFAPGLAGVNEQFF.

CDR3 loop: CASSPGLGNEQFF. CDR3 bases: TGTGCCAGCAGCCCGGGACTAGGCAATGAGCAGTTCTTC. V gene TRBV11-2 combines with J gene TRBJ2-1; TRBD2 matches 8 bases. CDR1 is SGHAT, CDR2 FQNNGV, per germline. The junction had 3 bases not matched to a gene; V was cut back by 5 bases and J by 6 bases. The CDR3 runs to 13 residues.

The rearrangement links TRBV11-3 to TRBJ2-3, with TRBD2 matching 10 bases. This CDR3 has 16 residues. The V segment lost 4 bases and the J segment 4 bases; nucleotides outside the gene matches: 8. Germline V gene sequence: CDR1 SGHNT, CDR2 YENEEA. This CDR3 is CASSSESGGAADTQYF. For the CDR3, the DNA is TGTGCCAGCAGCTCCGAGAGCGGGGGGGCCGCAGATACGCAGTATTTT.

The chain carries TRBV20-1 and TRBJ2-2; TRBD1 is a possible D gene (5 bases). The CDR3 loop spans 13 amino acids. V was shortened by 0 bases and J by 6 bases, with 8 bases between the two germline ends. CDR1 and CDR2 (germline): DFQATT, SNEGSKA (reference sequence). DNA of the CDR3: TGCAGTGCTAGAGATATGGGGCCCGGGGAGCTGTTTTTT. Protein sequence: CSARDMGPGELFF.

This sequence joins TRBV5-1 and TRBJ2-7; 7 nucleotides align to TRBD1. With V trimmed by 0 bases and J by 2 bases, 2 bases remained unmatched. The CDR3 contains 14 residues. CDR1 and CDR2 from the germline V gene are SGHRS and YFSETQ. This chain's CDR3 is CASSLAGTAYEQYF. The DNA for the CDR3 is TGCGCCAGCAGCTTGGCAGGGACAGCCTACGAGCAGTACTTC.